This T cell receptor beta chain appears in the sequencing data of a study of post-analysis software for immune sequencing data. Study-wide results and caveats: When the samples were clustered directly with F measure, those that had been prepared in the same batch showed strong co-clustering.

Germline V gene lookup returns CDR1 LGHDT and CDR2 YNNKEL (reference sequence). V was shortened by 1 base and J by 3 bases, with 12 bases between the two germline ends. The CDR3 consists of 15 residues. The TCR beta cDNA libraries carried unique molecular identifiers. When 1 to 10 million T cells were used, they gave hundreds of thousands of cDNA molecules. Using its own MiXCR run on the PCR reads, TCRdb lists one record per CDR3 protein. The data hold roughly 150,000 distinct CDR3 sequences, with 30% to 45% observed a single time. Points on this clonotype: Its antigen is currently unknown.

This material consisted of blood, taken after autologous hematopoietic stem cell transplantation. This TCR came from a girl between 5 and 17 years old with multiple sclerosis. The rearrangement joins TRBV3-1 to TRBJ1-2, with D perhaps matching TRBD1 (5 bases). The CDR3 nucleotides are TGTGCCAGCAGCCAAGTCAGGGCTTCCGACTATGGCTACACCTTC. Its protein product is CASSQVRASDYGYTF.